This T cell receptor (beta chain) was identified during a study of shared clonotypes between healthy human individuals. The deep-level immunoSEQ assay was used. Methods used by the authors: Because ImmunoSEQ provided only junction sequences with no quality scores, the filtering differed. Sequenced by immunoSEQ multiplex PCR; TCRdb stores in-frame clones only, minus some. V and J calls and clone size are copied from that table; D and trimming were computed from the DNA. The sample lists fewer than 400,000 clones, 74% occurring once. The V and J ends lost 1 base and 5 bases, in that order; junction bases with no gene match: 4. The CDR3 is 14 amino acids. Germline CDR1 LNHDA, CDR2 SQIVND (reference sequence). Both subsets, CD45RA+ naive and CD45RA-negative memory, were split from the CD4+ cells.

The V gene is TRBV19, the J gene TRBJ1-1; TRBD1 aligns across 7 bases. This receptor was taken from a man aged 25 to 45 in good health. The sequenced sample was memory CD4+ T cells sorted from blood. The subset: CD45RA-negative fraction. CDR3 DNA: TGTGCCAGTAGTATAGGACAGGGTCGGACTGAAGCTTTCTTT. This translates into CASSIGQGRTEAFF. Supplemented by reference TRBV19 and TRBJ1-1, the full variable domain reads DGGITQSPKYLFRKEGQNVTLSCEQNLNHDAMYWYRQDPGQGLRLIYYSQIVNDFQKGDIAEGYSVSREKKESFPLTVTSAQKNPTAFYLCASSIGQGRTEAFFGQGTRLTVV.